This TCR beta chain was obtained from a study of cytomegalovirus exposure and HLA in healthy donors. Study conclusions and caveats: Presence/absence results assume similar sequencing depth per donor, which may not hold.

Germline CDR1 LNHDA, CDR2 SQIVND (reference sequence). The CDR3 sequence is 11 residues long. The V end lost 6 bases, the J end lost 8 bases, and 10 bases lay between the germline ends. 60 Vbeta and 13 Jbeta primers were used in PCR. The method was immunoSEQ multiplex PCR; TCRdb's version includes in-frame clones alone and lacks a portion of them. The repertoire shows tens of thousands of clones; the top ten hold 9% to 15%. Notes on this clone: The antigen is undetermined.

The V call is TRBV19, the J call TRBJ1-1; D is unresolved. The clonotype originates from a woman aged 55-69 years in good health and CMV-seropositive. Material: PBMCs. The CDR3 region is CASSRGYEAFF. The CDR3 DNA reads TGTGCCAGTAGCCGCGGTTACGAAGCTTTCTTT. The full variable domain, with the rest looked up from reference TRBV19 and TRBJ1-1, is DGGITQSPKYLFRKEGQNVTLSCEQNLNHDAMYWYRQDPGQGLRLIYYSQIVNDFQKGDIAEGYSVSREKKESFPLTVTSAQKNPTAFYLCASSRGYEAFFGQGTRLTVV.